The 18 T cell receptor beta chains listed next were all sequenced from one sample in a study of blood T cells in healthy people across ages. Using a J-beta primer mix together with a sample-barcoded 5' primer, a second PCR was run for about 6 to 11 cycles. TCRdb reprocessed the 5' RACE reads via MiXCR and lists one record per CDR3 protein. Found here are 650,000 to 1,000,000 distinct CDR3 sequences, about 34% of them singletons; the top ten hold under 15%. Input material: blood. The origin of the receptors is a man younger than 35 in good health.

This clonotype has more than one count but fewer than ten. The chain couples TRBV28 to TRBJ2-5, with D perhaps being TRBD1 or TRBD2 (5 bases each). The CDR3 spans 15 residues. Trimming took off 5 bases at V and 5 bases at J, with 18 bases between the two ends. CDR1 is MDHEN, CDR2 SYDVKM, per germline. The CDR3 sequence is CASSAGTGFGETQYF. In DNA, the CDR3 is TGTGCCAGCAGTGCCGGGACCGGCTTTGGGGAGACCCAGTACTTC.

J is TRBJ2-1 and V is TRBV4-2; 10 bases agree with TRBD2. Germline CDR1 LGHNA, CDR2 YNFKEQ. V shed 0 bases, J shed 10 bases, and the junction held 0 bases outside the gene matches. This CDR3 comprises 13 residues. CDR3 DNA sequence: TGTGCCAGCAGCCAAGAGACTAGCGGGGAGCAGTTCTTC. Translation gives CASSQETSGEQFF.

A word on this clonotype: A read error is possible here, since a much larger clone lies one base away. J is TRBJ2-1 and V is TRBV29-1; D is perhaps TRBD2 (5 bases). Germline values: CDR1 SQVTM, CDR2 ANQGSEA. The CDR3 has 12 amino acids. V was clipped by 8 bases and J by 9 bases, with 17 bases between them. As DNA, the CDR3 is TGCAGCTGTAGGTGGGAGCCAACTGAGCAGTTCTTC. The encoded protein is CSCRWEPTEQFF.

This chain uses TRBV6-5 with TRBJ2-7; 7 bases map to TRBD1. CDR3 length equals 13 residues. V was pared by 4 bases and J by 6 bases, with 6 bases of the junction left unmatched. Looked up from germline, CDR1 is MNHEY and CDR2 is SVGAGI. The CDR3 loop reads CASSLDRASEQYF. CDR3 bases: TGTGCCAGCAGTTTAGACAGGGCTTCCGAGCAGTACTTC.

V and J are TRBV6-5 and TRBJ1-1, with no clear D. V gave up 5 bases and J gave up 1 base, with 14 bases separating them. This CDR3 has 15 amino acids. CDR1 is MNHEY and CDR2 is SVGAGI in the germline V gene. CDR3 sequence reads: CASSPLPRGNTEAFF. CDR3 bases: TGTGCCAGCAGTCCGCTCCCCCGGGGGAACACTGAAGCTTTCTTT.

This clonotype occurred a few times. The V and J genes are TRBV7-9 and TRBJ2-7; perhaps TRBD2 as D (5 bases). The length of the CDR3 is 14 residues. Germline V CDR1 and CDR2: SEHNR, FQNEAQ (reference sequence). V was cut by 4 bases and J by 2 bases, with 12 bases left in between. The CDR3 coding sequence is TGTGCCAGCAGCTATCGGGAAGGGCCCTACGAGCAGTACTTC. Residues: CASSYREGPYEQYF.

This sequence joins TRBV12-3 or TRBV12-4 and TRBJ1-5, with 10 bases matching TRBD1. The CDR3 consists of 15 residues. J lost 7 bases, V lost 6 bases, and 9 bases had no gene match. CDR3 residues: CASSRDRGIRQPQHF. Here the CDR3 DNA reads TGTGCCAGCAGCCGGGACAGGGGAATACGGCAGCCCCAGCATTTT.

This clonotype occurred many times. The gene calls are TRBV29-1 and TRBJ2-1; the match to TRBD2 covers 11 bases. The CDR3 sequence is 16 residues long. J was trimmed by 3 bases and V by 6 bases; bases with no gene match: 10. The germline CDR1 and CDR2 sequences are SQVTM and ANQGSEA. Written as DNA, the CDR3 is TGCAGCGTCGCCCGAAATAGCGGGGGGGTCTACAATGAGCAGTTCTTC. Amino acids: CSVARNSGGVYNEQFF.

The V gene is TRBV20-1, the J gene TRBJ1-2; no reliable D call. From germline, CDR1 is DFQATT and CDR2 SNEGSKA (reference sequence). The CDR3 contains 15 residues. The V end was cut by 6 bases, the J end by 2 bases, with 19 bases between. The CDR3 is CSAPREFNLNYGYTF. CDR3 bases: TGCAGTGCCCCCCGGGAGTTCAACCTCAACTATGGCTACACCTTC.

This clonotype was observed a few times. The chain uses TRBV30 and TRBJ1-2, with 9 bases identical to TRBD1. CDR3 size: 13 residues. Germline values: CDR1 GTSNPN, CDR2 SVGIG (reference sequence). The V gene end was trimmed by 2 bases and the J gene end by 6 bases; junction bases not matched to a gene: 4. CDR3 protein: CAWSLTGGNGYTF. DNA of the CDR3: TGTGCCTGGAGTTTGACAGGGGGAAATGGCTACACCTTC.

The V gene is TRBV4-3, the J gene TRBJ1-1, with a tentative D call TRBD1 (5 bases). Germline CDR1 is LGHNA and CDR2 is YSLEER. The CDR3 spans 16 residues. The V gene lost 1 base and the J gene lost 1 base, with 13 bases spanning the gap. The CDR3: CASSQALRGRNTEAFF. Written as DNA, the CDR3 is TGCGCCAGCAGCCAAGCCCTCCGGGGGAGGAACACTGAAGCTTTCTTT.

Remarks on this clonotype: This may arise from a read error, as a much more abundant clone is one base away. This chain connects TRBV6-4 to TRBJ2-3; D call uncertain. CDR1 and CDR2 (germline): MRHNA, SNTAGT. CDR3 length equals 15 residues. CDR3 nucleotide sequence: TGTGCCAGCATTGACTTCGGCAGAGGTACAGATACGCAGTATTTT. Its translation is CASIDFGRGTDTQYF.

This clonotype appeared a few times. The rearrangement joins TRBV18 to TRBJ2-4; D gene uncertain. CDR3 size: 18 residues. Between the trimmed V and J ends, which lost 5 bases and 0 bases, there was a span of 20 bases. Germline loops: CDR1 KGHSH, CDR2 LQKENI. The CDR3 here is CASSSGLYSRLAKNIQYF. Written as DNA, the CDR3 is TGTGCCAGCTCAAGTGGGCTGTACAGCCGATTAGCCAAAAACATTCAGTACTTC.

The J gene is TRBJ1-1, the V gene TRBV13; D gene unclear. V lost 7 bases and J lost 4, with 13 bases in between. Germline V gene data show CDR1 as PRHDT and CDR2 as FYEKMQ (reference sequence). This CDR3 has 13 amino acids. CDR3 sequence reads: CASTNGPATEAFF. CDR3 nucleotides: TGTGCCAGCACCAACGGGCCAGCCACTGAAGCTTTCTTT.

This clonotype was found a few times. This chain uses TRBV5-1 with TRBJ2-7; 15 bases align to TRBD2. Germline CDR1 is SGHRS and CDR2 is YFSETQ. Trimming removed 4 bases from V and 7 bases from J; junction bases left unmatched: 9. CDR3 size: 16 residues. The chain's CDR3 is CASSKGTSGGSGEQYF. The CDR3 DNA sequence: TGCGCCAGCAGCAAGGGGACTAGCGGGGGGTCGGGTGAGCAGTACTTC.

This clonotype was seen only a few times. V gene TRBV7-8 combines with J gene TRBJ1-1, with D possibly being TRBD1 (5 bases). Germline CDR1 reads SGHVS; CDR2 reads FQNEAQ. The V end lost 2 bases, the J end lost 11 bases, and 18 bases lay between the germline ends. The CDR3 contains 14 residues. The CDR3 loop is CASSLPPPTGEAFF. In DNA form, the CDR3 reads TGTGCCAGCAGCTTACCCCCCCCGACGGGGGAGGCTTTCTTT.

The chain couples TRBV5-1 to TRBJ1-6; possibly TRBD1 for D (6 bases). Germline V lookup: CDR1 SGHRS, CDR2 YFSETQ. The CDR3 runs to 15 residues. With 4 bases removed from V and 6 bases from J, the gap between germline ends came to 14 bases. DNA of the CDR3: TGCGCCAGCAGCGGCACGACAGGTTCTAATTCACCCCTCCACTTT. Its translation: CASSGTTGSNSPLHF.

The chain carries TRBV12-5 and TRBJ1-1, with D possibly matching TRBD1 (5 bases). The CDR3 length is 13 residues. Trimming pared 7 bases from V and 4 bases from J, leaving 13 bases between. From germline, CDR1 is LGHNT and CDR2 FRNRAP. The CDR3 DNA reads TGTGCTAGTGCCATGAGCGGGGGCACTGAAGCTTTCTTT. Residues: CASAMSGGTEAFF.